The clone carrying this T cell receptor (beta chain) was seen repeatedly, ten times or more. Its target is not known. This sample is drawn from a study of metastatic and nonmetastatic thyroid tumors. Study observations and caveats: Versus benign nodules, malignant thyroid tumors reportedly had significantly higher TCR beta diversity, in blood and tumor.

Germline V gene lookup returns CDR1 SGHRS and CDR2 YFSETQ. The CDR3 covers 12 residues. V dropped 2 bases and J dropped 5 bases, with 7 bases sitting between them. Not a single patient had been given any form of treatment at any point before undergoing thyroid surgery. TCRdb called clones again from the PCR reads with MiXCR. Seen here are some 40,000 clones, about 19% observed once, and the top ten hold roughly an eighth. The sequence came from a female donor with papillary thyroid cancer or a benign thyroid nodule (not recorded which). Some clones in this sample may be carry-over from other donors' samples. The chain joins TRBV5-1 to TRBJ2-5; D gene ambiguous. The sequencing input was tumor tissue. The CDR3 loop is CASSFLGETQYF. Here the CDR3 DNA reads TGCGCCAGCAGCTTTTTAGGGGAGACCCAGTACTTC.